The present T cell receptor (beta chain) was sequenced within a study of PD-L1 blockade in urothelial cancer. Study-level background: A median roughly 140,000 T cells were found in blood samples.

Profiled with immunoSEQ multiplex PCR; TCRdb holds only in-frame clones, not every one. The sample lists approximately 50,000 clones, 87% occurring once. The sample consisted of PBMCs, taken around atezolizumab (anti-PD-L1) treatment. The sequence came from a man aged 60-69 years with urothelial cancer.

The CDR3: CASSTGLAGVNNEQFF. The CDR3, as DNA: TGTGCCAGCAGCACCGGGCTAGCGGGGGTAAACAATGAGCAGTTCTTC. V gene TRBV5-4 combines with J gene TRBJ2-1, with 10 bases fitting TRBD2. Per the germline V gene, CDR1 is SGHNT and CDR2 is YYREEE (reference sequence). V shed 4 bases, J shed 5 bases, and the junction held 9 bases outside the gene matches. This CDR3 spans 16 amino acids. The full variable domain, in which reference TRBV5-4 and TRBJ2-1 provide the parts outside the CDR3, is ETGVTQSPTHLIKTRGQQVTLRCSSQSGHNTVSWYQQALGQGPQFIFQYYREEENGRGNFPPRFSGLQFPNYSSELNVNALELDDSALYLCASSTGLAGVNNEQFFGPGTRLTVL.